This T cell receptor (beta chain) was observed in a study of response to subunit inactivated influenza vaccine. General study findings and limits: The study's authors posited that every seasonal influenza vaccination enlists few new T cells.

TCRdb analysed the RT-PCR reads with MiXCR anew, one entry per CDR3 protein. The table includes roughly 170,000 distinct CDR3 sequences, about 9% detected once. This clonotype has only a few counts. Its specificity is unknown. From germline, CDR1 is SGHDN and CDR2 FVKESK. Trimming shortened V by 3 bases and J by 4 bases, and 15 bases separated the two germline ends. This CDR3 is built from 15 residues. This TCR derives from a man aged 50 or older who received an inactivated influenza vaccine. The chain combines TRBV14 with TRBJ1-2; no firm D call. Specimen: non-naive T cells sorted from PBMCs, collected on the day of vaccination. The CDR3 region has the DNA TGTGCCAGCAGCCAGGTTAACGGTTATAGCTATGGCTACACCTTC. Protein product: CASSQVNGYSYGYTF.